The entry that follows covers one TCR beta chain sequence. As yet, its antigen is unknown. Sequenced by immunoSEQ multiplex PCR; TCRdb stores in-frame clones only, minus some. The sample has about 51,000 clones; over 75% are singletons. The sample comes from a study of PD-1 blockade in mismatch repair-deficient tumors. General study findings and limits: After pembrolizumab, tumor-resident clones rose rapidly, then generally contracted before radiologic responses.

The CDR3 is 13 amino acids. V lost 4 bases to trimming and J lost 13 bases; unmatched junction nucleotides: 4. Germline CDR1 and CDR2: PRHDT and FYEKMQ (reference sequence). Mismatch repair deficiency was confirmed in all patients, by PCR or immunohistochemistry. V and J are TRBV13 and TRBJ2-1; 13 nucleotides match TRBD2. The source material was peripheral blood, sampled less than 21 weeks after starting pembrolizumab. The clonotype was recovered from an adult with mismatch repair-deficient cancer. Written as DNA, the CDR3 is TGTGCCAGCAGCTCGGGACTAGCGGGGTCACAGTTCTTC. Its translation is CASSSGLAGSQFF. Based on the CDR3 plus reference TRBV13 and TRBJ2-1, the full variable domain is AAGVIQSPRHLIKEKRETATLKCYPIPRHDTVYWYQQGPGQDPQFLISFYEKMQSDKGSIPDRFSAQQFSDYHSELNMSSLELGDSALYFCASSSGLAGSQFFGPGTRLTVL.